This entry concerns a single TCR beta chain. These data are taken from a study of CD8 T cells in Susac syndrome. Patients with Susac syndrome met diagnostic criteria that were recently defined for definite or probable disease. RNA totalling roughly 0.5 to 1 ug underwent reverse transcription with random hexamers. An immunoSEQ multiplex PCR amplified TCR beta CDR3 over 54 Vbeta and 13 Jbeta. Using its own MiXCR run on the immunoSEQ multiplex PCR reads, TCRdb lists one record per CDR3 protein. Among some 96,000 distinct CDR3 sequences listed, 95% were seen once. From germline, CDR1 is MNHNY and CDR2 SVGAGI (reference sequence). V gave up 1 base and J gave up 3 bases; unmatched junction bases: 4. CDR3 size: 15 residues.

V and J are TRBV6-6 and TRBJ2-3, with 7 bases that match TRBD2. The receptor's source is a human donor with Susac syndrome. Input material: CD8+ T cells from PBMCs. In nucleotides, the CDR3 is TGTGCCAGCAGTTACTGGGCTAGCGGTACAGATACGCAGTATTTT. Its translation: CASSYWASGTDTQYF.